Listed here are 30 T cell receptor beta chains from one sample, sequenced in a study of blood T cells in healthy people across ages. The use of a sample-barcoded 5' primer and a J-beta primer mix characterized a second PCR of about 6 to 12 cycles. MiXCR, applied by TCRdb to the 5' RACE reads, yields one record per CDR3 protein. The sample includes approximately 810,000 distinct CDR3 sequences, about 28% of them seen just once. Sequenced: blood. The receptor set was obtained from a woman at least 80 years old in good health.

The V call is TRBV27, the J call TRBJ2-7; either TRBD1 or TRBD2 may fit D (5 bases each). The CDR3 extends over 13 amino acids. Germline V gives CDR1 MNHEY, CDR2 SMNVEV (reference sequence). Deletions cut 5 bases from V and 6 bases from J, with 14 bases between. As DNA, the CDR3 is TGTGCCAGCAGTCCCGGGGCCTTGTCCGAGCAGTACTTC. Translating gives CASSPGALSEQYF.

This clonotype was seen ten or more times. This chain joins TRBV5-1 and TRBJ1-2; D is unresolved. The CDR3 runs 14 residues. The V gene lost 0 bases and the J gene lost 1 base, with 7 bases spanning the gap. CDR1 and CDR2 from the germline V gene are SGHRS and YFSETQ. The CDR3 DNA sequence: TGCGCCAGCAGCTTGGAACGCGGTAACTATGGCTACACCTTC. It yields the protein CASSLERGNYGYTF.

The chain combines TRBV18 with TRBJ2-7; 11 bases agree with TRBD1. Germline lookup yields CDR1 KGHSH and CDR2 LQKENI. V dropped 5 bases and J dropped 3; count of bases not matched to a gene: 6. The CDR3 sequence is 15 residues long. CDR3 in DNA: TGTGCCAGCTCAGCGCCGGGACAGGGGGACTACGAGCAGTACTTC. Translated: CASSAPGQGDYEQYF. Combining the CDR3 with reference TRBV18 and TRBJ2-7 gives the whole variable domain NAGVMQNPRHLVRRRGQEARLRCSPMKGHSHVYWYRQLPEEGLKFMVYLQKENIIDESGMPKERFSAEFPKEGPSILRIQQVVRGDSAAYFCASSAPGQGDYEQYFGPGTRLTVT.

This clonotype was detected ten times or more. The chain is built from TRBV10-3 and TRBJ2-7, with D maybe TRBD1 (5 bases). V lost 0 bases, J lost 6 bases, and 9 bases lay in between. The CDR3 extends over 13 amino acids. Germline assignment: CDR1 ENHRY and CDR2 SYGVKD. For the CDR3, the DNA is TGTGCCATCAGTGAGTCAAGGGGTGGCGAGCAGTACTTC. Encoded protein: CAISESRGGEQYF.

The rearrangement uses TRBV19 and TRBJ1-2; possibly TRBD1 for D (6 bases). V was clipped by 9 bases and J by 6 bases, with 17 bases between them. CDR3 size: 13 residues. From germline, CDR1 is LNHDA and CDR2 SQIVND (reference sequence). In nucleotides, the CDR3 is TGTGCCAGCATGTACCCCAGGGGAAATGGCTACACCTTC. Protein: CASMYPRGNGYTF.

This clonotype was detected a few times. The CDR3 sequence: CAWGGLNANYGYTF. The CDR3, as DNA: TGTGCCTGGGGGGGGCTGAACGCTAACTATGGCTACACCTTC. V usage is TRBV30 and J usage is TRBJ1-2; a weak D match, TRBD1 (6 bases). Trimming removed 5 bases at V and 0 bases at J, with 13 bases between. The CDR3 covers 14 residues. Per the germline V gene, CDR1 is GTSNPN and CDR2 is SVGIG (reference sequence).

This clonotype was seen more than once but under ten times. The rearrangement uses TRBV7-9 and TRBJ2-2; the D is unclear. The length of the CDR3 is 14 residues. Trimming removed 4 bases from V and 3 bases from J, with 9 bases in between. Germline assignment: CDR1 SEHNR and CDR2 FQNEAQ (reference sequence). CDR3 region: CASSSWIDTGELFF. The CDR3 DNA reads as TGTGCCAGCAGCTCGTGGATTGACACCGGGGAGCTGTTTTTT.

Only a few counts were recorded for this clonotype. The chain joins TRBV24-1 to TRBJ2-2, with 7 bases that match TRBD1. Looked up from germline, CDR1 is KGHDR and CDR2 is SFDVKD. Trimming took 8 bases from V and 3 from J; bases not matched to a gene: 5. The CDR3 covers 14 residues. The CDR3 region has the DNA TGTGCCACCACCGCCGACAGGGACACCGGGGAGCTGTTTTTT. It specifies CATTADRDTGELFF.

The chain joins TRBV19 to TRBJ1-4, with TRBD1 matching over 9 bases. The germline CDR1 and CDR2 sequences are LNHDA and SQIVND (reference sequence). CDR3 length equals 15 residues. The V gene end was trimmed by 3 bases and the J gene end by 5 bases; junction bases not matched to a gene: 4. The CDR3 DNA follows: TGTGCCAGTAGTATCGAAGGGACAGGGAATGAAAAACTGTTTTTT. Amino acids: CASSIEGTGNEKLFF.

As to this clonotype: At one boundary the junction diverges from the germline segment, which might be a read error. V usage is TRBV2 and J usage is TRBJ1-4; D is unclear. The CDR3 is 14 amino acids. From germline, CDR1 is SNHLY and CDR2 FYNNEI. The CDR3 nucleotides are TGTGCCAGCAGGGAAGGGTCGTTAAATGAAAAACTGTTTTTT. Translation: CASREGSLNEKLFF.

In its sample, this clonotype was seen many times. The CDR3 loop reads CASSPGVAGGLTDTQYF. CDR3 nucleotides: TGTGCCAGCAGCCCTGGGGTAGCGGGGGGACTCACAGATACGCAGTATTTT. V and J are TRBV25-1 and TRBJ2-3; 10 positions agree with TRBD2. Germline V gene lookup returns CDR1 MGHDK and CDR2 SYGVNS. J was trimmed by 2 bases and V by 6 bases; bases with no gene match: 11. This CDR3 region has 17 residues.

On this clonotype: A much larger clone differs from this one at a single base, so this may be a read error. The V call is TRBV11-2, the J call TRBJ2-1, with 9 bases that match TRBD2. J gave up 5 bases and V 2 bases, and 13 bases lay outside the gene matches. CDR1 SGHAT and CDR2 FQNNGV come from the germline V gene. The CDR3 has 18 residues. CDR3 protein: CASSLWRGGRPSHNEQFF. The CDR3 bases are TGTGCCAGCAGCTTATGGCGGGGGGGCCGTCCTTCCCACAATGAGCAGTTCTTC.

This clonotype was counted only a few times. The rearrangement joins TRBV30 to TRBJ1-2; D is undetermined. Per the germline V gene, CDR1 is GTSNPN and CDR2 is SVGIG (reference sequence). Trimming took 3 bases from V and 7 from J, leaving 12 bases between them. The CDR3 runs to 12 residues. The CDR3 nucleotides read TGTGCCTGGAGAATAGGGTTTGGTGGCTACACCTTC. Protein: CAWRIGFGGYTF. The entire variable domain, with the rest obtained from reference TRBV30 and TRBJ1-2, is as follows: SQTIHQWPATLVQPVGSPLSLECTVEGTSNPNLYWYRQAAGRGLQLLFYSVGIGQISSEVPQNLSASRPQDRQFILSSKKLLLSDSGFYLCAWRIGFGGYTFGSGTRLTVV.

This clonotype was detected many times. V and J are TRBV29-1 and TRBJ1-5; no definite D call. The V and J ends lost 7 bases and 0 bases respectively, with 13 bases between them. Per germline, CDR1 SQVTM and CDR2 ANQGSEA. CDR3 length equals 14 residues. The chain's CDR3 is CSALTWGSNQPQHF. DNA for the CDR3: TGCAGCGCTCTCACTTGGGGTAGCAATCAGCCCCAGCATTTT.

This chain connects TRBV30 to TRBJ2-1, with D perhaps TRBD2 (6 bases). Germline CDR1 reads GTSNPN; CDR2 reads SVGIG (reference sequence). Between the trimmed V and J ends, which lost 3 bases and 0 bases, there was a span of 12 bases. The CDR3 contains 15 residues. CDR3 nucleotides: TGTGCCTGGAGGGGGACTGGCGACTCCTACAATGAGCAGTTCTTC. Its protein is CAWRGTGDSYNEQFF. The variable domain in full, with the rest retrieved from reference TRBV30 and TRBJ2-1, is SQTIHQWPATLVQPVGSPLSLECTVEGTSNPNLYWYRQAAGRGLQLLFYSVGIGQISSEVPQNLSASRPQDRQFILSSKKLLLSDSGFYLCAWRGTGDSYNEQFFGPGTRLTVL.

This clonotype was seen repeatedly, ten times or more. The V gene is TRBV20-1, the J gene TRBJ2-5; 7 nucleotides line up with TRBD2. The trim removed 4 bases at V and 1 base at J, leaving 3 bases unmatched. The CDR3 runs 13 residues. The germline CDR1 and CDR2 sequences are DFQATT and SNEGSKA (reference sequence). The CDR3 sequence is CSAKRDFQETQYF. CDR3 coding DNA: TGCAGTGCTAAGCGGGACTTCCAAGAGACCCAGTACTTC.

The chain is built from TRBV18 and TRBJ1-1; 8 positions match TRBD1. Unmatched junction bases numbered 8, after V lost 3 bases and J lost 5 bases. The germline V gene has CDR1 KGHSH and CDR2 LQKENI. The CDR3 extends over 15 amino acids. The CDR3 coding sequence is TGTGCCAGCTCACCTCTTGACAGGGGCTTTACTGAAGCTTTCTTT. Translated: CASSPLDRGFTEAFF.

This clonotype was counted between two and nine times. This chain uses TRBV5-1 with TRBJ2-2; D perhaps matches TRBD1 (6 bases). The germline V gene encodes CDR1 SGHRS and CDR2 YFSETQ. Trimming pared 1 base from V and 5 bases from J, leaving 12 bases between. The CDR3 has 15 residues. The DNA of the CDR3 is TGCGCCAGCAGCTTGTCCGGGACAATGACCGGGGAGCTGTTTTTT. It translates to CASSLSGTMTGELFF. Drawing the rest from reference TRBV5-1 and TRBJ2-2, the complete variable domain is KAGVTQTPRYLIKTRGQQVTLSCSPISGHRSVSWYQQTPGQGLQFLFEYFSETQRNKGNFPGRFSGRQFSNSRSEMNVSTLELGDSALYLCASSLSGTMTGELFFGEGSRLTVL.

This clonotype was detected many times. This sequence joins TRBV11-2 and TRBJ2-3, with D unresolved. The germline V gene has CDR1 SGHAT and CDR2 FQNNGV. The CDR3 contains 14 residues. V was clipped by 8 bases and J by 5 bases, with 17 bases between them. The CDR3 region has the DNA TGTGCCAGCCTCGCTGATTCGACGCAAGATACGCAGTATTTT. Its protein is CASLADSTQDTQYF.

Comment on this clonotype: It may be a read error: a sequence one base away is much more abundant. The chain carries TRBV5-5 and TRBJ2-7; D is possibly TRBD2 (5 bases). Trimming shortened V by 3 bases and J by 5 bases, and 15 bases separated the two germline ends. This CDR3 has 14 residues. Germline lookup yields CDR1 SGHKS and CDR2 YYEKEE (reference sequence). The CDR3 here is CASSWAGGSDEQYF. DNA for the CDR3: TGTGCCAGCAGCTGGGCCGGAGGATCGGACGAGCAGTACTTC.

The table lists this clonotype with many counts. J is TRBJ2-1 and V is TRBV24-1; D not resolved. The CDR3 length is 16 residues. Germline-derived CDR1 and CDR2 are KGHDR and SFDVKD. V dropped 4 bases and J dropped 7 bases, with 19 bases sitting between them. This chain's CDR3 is CATSDSKGPDYNEQFF. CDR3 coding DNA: TGTGCCACCAGTGACTCCAAGGGTCCCGATTATAATGAGCAGTTCTTC.

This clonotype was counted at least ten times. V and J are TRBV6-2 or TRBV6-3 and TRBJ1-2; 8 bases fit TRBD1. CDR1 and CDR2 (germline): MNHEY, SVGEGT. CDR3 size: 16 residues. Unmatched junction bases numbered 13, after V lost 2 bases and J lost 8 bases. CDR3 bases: TGTGCCAGCAGTTACAGGCCTGCAGGACAGGGCCACGGCTACACCTTC. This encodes CASSYRPAGQGHGYTF.

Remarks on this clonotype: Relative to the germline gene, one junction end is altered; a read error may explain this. The CDR3 DNA reads as TGTGTCAGCAGCGTTTCTGGGGCCAACGTCCTGACTTTC. As protein: CVSSVSGANVLTF. The genes are TRBV5-6 and TRBJ2-6; no definite D call. Per the germline V gene, CDR1 is SGHDT and CDR2 is YYEEEE. The CDR3 is 13 residues long. Filled out from reference TRBV5-6 and TRBJ2-6, the complete variable domain reads DAGVTQSPTHLIKTRGQQVTLRCSPKSGHDTVSWYQQALGQGPQFIFQYYEEEERQRGNFPDRFSGHQFPNYSSELNVNALLLGDSALYLCVSSVSGANVLTFGAGSRLTVL.

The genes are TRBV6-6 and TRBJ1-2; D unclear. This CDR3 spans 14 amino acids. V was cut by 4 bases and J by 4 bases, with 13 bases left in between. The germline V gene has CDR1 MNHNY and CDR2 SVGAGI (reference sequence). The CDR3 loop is CASSWKQQTYGYTF. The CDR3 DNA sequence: TGTGCCAGCAGTTGGAAACAGCAAACCTATGGCTACACCTTC.

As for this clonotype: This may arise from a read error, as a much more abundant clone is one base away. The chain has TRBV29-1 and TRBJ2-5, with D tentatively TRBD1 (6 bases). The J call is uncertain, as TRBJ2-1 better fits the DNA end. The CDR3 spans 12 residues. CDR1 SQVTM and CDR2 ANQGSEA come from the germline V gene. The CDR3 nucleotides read TGCAGCGTTGGTCCAGGGGAAGAGACCCAGTTCTTC. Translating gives CSVGPGEETQFF.

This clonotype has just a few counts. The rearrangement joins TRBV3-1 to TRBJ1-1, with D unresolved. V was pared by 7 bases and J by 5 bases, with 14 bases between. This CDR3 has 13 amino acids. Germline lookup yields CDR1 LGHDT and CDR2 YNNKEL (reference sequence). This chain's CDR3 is CASTPGMRTEAFF. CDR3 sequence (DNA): TGTGCCAGCACCCCGGGGATGAGGACTGAAGCTTTCTTT.

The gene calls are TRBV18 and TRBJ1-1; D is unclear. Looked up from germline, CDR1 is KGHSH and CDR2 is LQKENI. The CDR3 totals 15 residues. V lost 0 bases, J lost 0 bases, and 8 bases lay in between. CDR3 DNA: TGTGCCAGCTCACCACCTTCACTCATGAACACTGAAGCTTTCTTT. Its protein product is CASSPPSLMNTEAFF.

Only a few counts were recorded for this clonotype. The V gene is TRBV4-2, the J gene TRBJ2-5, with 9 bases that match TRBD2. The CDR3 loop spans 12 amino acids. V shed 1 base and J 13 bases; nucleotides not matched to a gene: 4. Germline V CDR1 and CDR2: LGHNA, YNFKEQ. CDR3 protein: CASSQASGRRYF. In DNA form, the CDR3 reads TGTGCCAGCAGCCAAGCCAGCGGGAGGCGGTACTTC.

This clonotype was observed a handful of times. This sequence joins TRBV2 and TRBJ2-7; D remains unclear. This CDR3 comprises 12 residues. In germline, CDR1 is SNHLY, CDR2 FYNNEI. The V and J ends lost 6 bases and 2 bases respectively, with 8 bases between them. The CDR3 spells CASSEMTYEQYF. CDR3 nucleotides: TGTGCCAGCAGCGAGATGACCTACGAGCAGTACTTC.

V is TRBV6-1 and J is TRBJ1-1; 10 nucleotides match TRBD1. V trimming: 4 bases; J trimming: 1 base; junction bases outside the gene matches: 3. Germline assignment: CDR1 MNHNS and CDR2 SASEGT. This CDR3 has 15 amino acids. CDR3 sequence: CASSADRGPNTEAFF. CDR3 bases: TGTGCCAGCAGTGCCGACAGGGGGCCGAACACTGAAGCTTTCTTT.